This entry lists 26 T cell receptor beta chains sequenced from one sample in a study of CD8 T cells in ankylosing spondylitis. TCRdb reprocessed the 5' RACE reads with MiXCR, giving one entry per CDR3 protein. The sample holds about 140,000 distinct CDR3 sequences; 7% to 8% are singletons and the top ten take 12%. The sequenced sample was blood, either unsorted or a sorted T cell fraction (not recorded which). The source of these receptors is a female donor with ankylosing spondylitis or in good health (not recorded which).

This clonotype was recorded at least ten times. The chain carries TRBV28 and TRBJ2-5; D assignment may be TRBD1 or TRBD2 (5 bases each). The CDR3 covers 15 residues. Trimming cost V 5 bases and J 5 bases, with 18 bases left between them. Germline V gene sequence: CDR1 MDHEN, CDR2 SYDVKM. The CDR3 DNA follows: TGTGCCAGCAGTACCTACGGGACCCCGCAGGAGACCCAGTACTTC. Translating it yields CASSTYGTPQETQYF.

This clonotype has more than one count but fewer than ten. This rearrangement joins TRBV28 to TRBJ1-1, with 9 positions matching TRBD1. From germline, CDR1 is MDHEN and CDR2 SYDVKM. V shed 5 bases, J shed 4 bases, and the junction held 2 bases outside the gene matches. The CDR3 length is 13 residues. In DNA, the CDR3 is TGTGCCAGCAGTAAGACAGGGGGCACTGAAGCTTTCTTT. Protein: CASSKTGGTEAFF.

This clonotype was detected ten times or more. The genes are TRBV7-8 and TRBJ1-1; 7 bases are a match to TRBD1. The germline CDR1 and CDR2 sequences are SGHVS and FQNEAQ. The CDR3 sequence is 15 residues long. V lost 0 bases, J lost 4 bases, and 5 bases stayed unmatched. The CDR3 reads CASSLAVQGLTEAFF. The DNA of the CDR3 is TGTGCCAGCAGCTTAGCGGTACAGGGGCTCACTGAAGCTTTCTTT.

The sample holds many counts of this clonotype. The chain carries TRBV28 and TRBJ1-5; D uncertain. The germline gives CDR1 MDHEN, CDR2 SYDVKM. V was clipped by 8 bases and J by 6 bases, with 11 bases between them. The CDR3 length is 12 residues. The CDR3 sequence is CASSGSGQPQHF. In DNA, the CDR3 is TGTGCCAGCTCGGGTTCAGGTCAGCCCCAGCATTTT. The variable domain in full, completed from reference TRBV28 and TRBJ1-5, reads DVKVTQSSRYLVKRTGEKVFLECVQDMDHENMFWYRQDPGLGLRLIYFSYDVKMKEKGDIPEGYSVSREKKERFSLILESASTNQTSMYLCASSGSGQPQHFGDGTRLSIL.

This clonotype was observed many times. DNA for the CDR3: TGTGCCAGCAGTTCACCCGGACAGGGAGCCTACGAGCAGTACTTC. Its translation: CASSSPGQGAYEQYF. The genes are TRBV28 and TRBJ2-7; 8 bases are shared with TRBD1. The junction had 7 bases not matched to a gene; V was cut back by 4 bases and J by 2 bases. In germline, CDR1 is MDHEN, CDR2 SYDVKM. The CDR3 spans 15 residues.

The table lists this clonotype with a few counts. DNA for the CDR3: TGTGCCAGCAGCTTGCAGGGCGGTCAGCCCCAGCATTTT. Residues: CASSLQGGQPQHF. The J gene is TRBJ1-5, the V gene TRBV7-2; D might be TRBD1 (5 bases). Trimming took off 3 bases at V and 6 bases at J, with 9 bases between the two ends. The CDR3 has 13 amino acids. CDR1 is SGHTA and CDR2 is FQGNSA in the germline V gene.

This clonotype occurred many times. The chain combines TRBV20-1 with TRBJ1-4; a weak D match, TRBD1 (6 bases). Germline V gene sequence: CDR1 DFQATT, CDR2 SNEGSKA (reference sequence). Deletions cut 6 bases from V and 6 bases from J, with 20 bases between. The CDR3 extends over 15 amino acids. CDR3 coding DNA: TGCAGTGCCAGGGAAGGGAGGGGGGGCTATGAAAAACTGTTTTTT. Translating it yields CSAREGRGGYEKLFF.

In this sample, this clonotype turned up a few times. This chain uses TRBV7-9 with TRBJ2-7, with 10 nucleotides matching TRBD1. Trimming took 2 bases from V and 5 from J; bases not matched to a gene: 12. CDR1 SEHNR and CDR2 FQNEAQ come from the germline V gene (reference sequence). CDR3 length: 17 amino acids. The CDR3, as DNA: TGTGCCAGCAGCTTACCTACGCCGGGACAGGGGAGTCACGAGCAGTACTTC. Residues: CASSLPTPGQGSHEQYF.

In this sample, this clonotype turned up many times. This chain uses TRBV7-3 with TRBJ2-3; 11 bases map to TRBD2. The J segment lost 8 bases and the V segment lost 5 bases, leaving 9 bases of the junction unmatched. CDR3 length equals 15 residues. CDR1 and CDR2 from the germline V gene are SGHTA and FQGTGA. CDR3 nucleotide sequence: TGTGCCAGCAGCCCAGGGCCTAGCGGGGGGAGTACGCAGTATTTT. Translation: CASSPGPSGGSTQYF.

This clonotype was counted many times. This chain links TRBV7-2 with TRBJ1-5, with a possible D match to TRBD1 (6 bases). The germline V gene has CDR1 SGHTA and CDR2 FQGNSA. This CDR3 is 14 amino acids long. V lost 1 base and J lost 7, with 11 bases in between. CDR3 bases: TGTGCCAGCAGCTTAGGGGGGCTAAAACAGCCCCAGCATTTT. Encoded protein: CASSLGGLKQPQHF.

This clonotype was observed many times. CDR3 sequence: CASSSPRGPGYGYTF. The CDR3 DNA reads as TGTGCCAGCAGTTCCCCGCGGGGGCCGGGCTATGGCTACACCTTC. V gene TRBV12-3 or TRBV12-4 combines with J gene TRBJ1-2; D is perhaps TRBD1 (6 bases). Trimming removed 4 bases at V and 4 bases at J, with 16 bases between. The CDR3 extends over 15 amino acids.

This clonotype has a count of ten or more. The V call is TRBV7-8, the J call TRBJ2-7; D perhaps matches TRBD2 (7 bases). V shed 5 bases and J shed 3 bases, with 23 bases lying between them. The CDR3 is made up of 17 amino acids. The germline V gene encodes CDR1 SGHVS and CDR2 FQNEAQ. The CDR3 nucleotides read TGTGCCAGCAGCAGGGGGATGGCACCGGGACTATTCTACGAGCAGTACTTC. This encodes CASSRGMAPGLFYEQYF.

In regard to this clonotype: One base away lies a much larger clone, so this may be a sequencing read error. V and J are TRBV18 and TRBJ1-1; D might be TRBD1 (6 bases). The CDR3 runs to 15 residues. The V gene's germline CDR1 is KGHSH and CDR2 LQKENI. The CDR3 bases are TGTGACAGCTCACCAACTCAGGGGCCGTTCGCTGAAGCTTTCTTT. This translates into CDSSPTQGPFAEAFF.

This clonotype was seen ten or more times. The rearrangement links TRBV20-1 to TRBJ2-1; no clear D gene. This CDR3 is built from 12 residues. From germline, CDR1 is DFQATT and CDR2 SNEGSKA (reference sequence). Between the trimmed V and J ends, which lost 6 bases and 6 bases, there was a span of 12 bases. The CDR3 loop is CSATKALNEQFF. For the CDR3, the DNA is TGCAGTGCAACCAAAGCACTCAATGAGCAGTTCTTC.

This clonotype occurred many times. The chain couples TRBV29-1 to TRBJ2-7; 11 nucleotides match TRBD1. Unmatched junction bases numbered 5, after V lost 3 bases and J lost 7 bases. Germline V lookup: CDR1 SQVTM, CDR2 ANQGSEA. The CDR3 runs to 13 residues. The CDR3 DNA follows: TGCAGCGTTGAGGGACAGGGGGAGGATGAGCAGTACTTC. Its protein product is CSVEGQGEDEQYF.

This clonotype was seen at least ten times. V and J are TRBV10-3 and TRBJ2-1; tentative D call: TRBD2 (6 bases). CDR3 length: 14 residues. Deletions cut 4 bases from V and 4 bases from J, with 11 bases between. Germline values: CDR1 ENHRY, CDR2 SYGVKD. The DNA of the CDR3 is TGTGCCATCAGTGCCGGGACTCAATACAATGAGCAGTTCTTC. This encodes CAISAGTQYNEQFF.

This clonotype was seen repeatedly, ten times or more. This chain connects TRBV4-1 to TRBJ1-4; unclear D gene. Germline V gene lookup returns CDR1 MGHRA and CDR2 YSYEKL. The CDR3 has 15 residues. Trimming pared 1 base from V and 6 bases from J, leaving 12 bases between. The CDR3 sequence: CASSQVIFPDEKLFF. The CDR3 nucleotides are TGCGCCAGCAGCCAAGTGATTTTCCCGGATGAAAAACTGTTTTTT.

At least ten counts were recorded for this clonotype. The rearrangement joins TRBV9 to TRBJ2-1; 13 bases align to TRBD2. The CDR3 contains 16 residues. Germline-derived CDR1 and CDR2 are SGDLS and YYNGEE. The ends lost 3 bases at V and 12 bases at J; junction bases unmatched: 12. CDR3 nucleotides: TGTGCCAGCAGCGGTGGACTAGCGGGGGCTCCAGGGGCGCAGTTCTTC. Protein: CASSGGLAGAPGAQFF. Based on the CDR3 plus reference TRBV9 and TRBJ2-1, the full variable domain is DSGVTQTPKHLITATGQRVTLRCSPRSGDLSVYWYQQSLDQGLQFLIQYYNGEERAKGNILERFSAQQFPDLHSELNLSSLELGDSALYFCASSGGLAGAPGAQFFGPGTRLTVL.

At least ten counts were recorded for this clonotype. The V and J genes are TRBV7-9 and TRBJ1-6; TRBD1 is a possible D gene (5 bases). V lost 1 base, J lost 9 bases, and 13 bases lay in between. Germline values: CDR1 SEHNR, CDR2 FQNEAQ (reference sequence). The CDR3 is 15 residues long. This CDR3 is CASSLGGDLGSPLHF. The CDR3 nucleotides read TGTGCCAGCAGCTTAGGGGGGGACCTCGGTTCACCCCTCCACTTT. The variable domain in full, with the rest retrieved from reference TRBV7-9 and TRBJ1-6, is DTGVSQNPRHKITKRGQNVTFRCDPISEHNRLYWYRQTLGQGPEFLTYFQNEAQLEKSRLLSDRFSAERPKGSFSTLEIQRTEQGDSAMYLCASSLGGDLGSPLHFGNGTRLTVT.

This clonotype turned up a few times. This rearrangement joins TRBV6-5 to TRBJ2-7, with a weak D call TRBD2 (6 bases). The germline V gene has CDR1 MNHEY and CDR2 SVGAGI. V lost 0 bases, J lost 6 bases, and 12 bases lay in between. The CDR3 consists of 14 residues. CDR3 sequence: CASSYSGGWSEQYF. CDR3 DNA sequence: TGTGCCAGCAGTTACTCGGGGGGTTGGAGCGAGCAGTACTTC.

This clonotype was detected ten times or more. The V gene is TRBV5-1, the J gene TRBJ2-7, with D possibly called TRBD1 or TRBD2 (5 bases each). CDR1 and CDR2 from the germline V gene are SGHRS and YFSETQ. The CDR3 contains 15 residues. Trimming left V 4 bases short and J 2 bases short, with 16 bases between. CDR3 DNA: TGCGCCAGCAGCCCCGGGACGCTGAGAGCCTACGAGCAGTACTTC. Translating gives CASSPGTLRAYEQYF. Using reference TRBV5-1 and TRBJ2-7 for the parts outside the CDR3, the full variable domain is KAGVTQTPRYLIKTRGQQVTLSCSPISGHRSVSWYQQTPGQGLQFLFEYFSETQRNKGNFPGRFSGRQFSNSRSEMNVSTLELGDSALYLCASSPGTLRAYEQYFGPGTRLTVT.

This clonotype was counted many times. This chain joins TRBV5-1 and TRBJ2-7, with a possible D match to TRBD1 (6 bases). Germline V gives CDR1 SGHRS, CDR2 YFSETQ. The CDR3 consists of 13 residues. Trimming removed 0 bases at V and 3 bases at J, with 7 bases between. This chain's CDR3 is CASSLEGVYEQYF. In DNA form, the CDR3 reads TGCGCCAGCAGCTTGGAGGGGGTCTACGAGCAGTACTTC.

Ten or more counts support this clonotype. The chain uses TRBV12-3 or TRBV12-4 and TRBJ1-1, with D unresolved. This CDR3 is built from 13 residues. Deletions cut 5 bases from V and 0 bases from J, with 7 bases between. The CDR3 spells CASSPQVNTEAFF. DNA for the CDR3: TGTGCCAGCAGTCCCCAAGTGAACACTGAAGCTTTCTTT.

This clonotype was seen ten or more times. The chain has TRBV7-6 and TRBJ2-3; D gene ambiguous. The CDR3 totals 16 residues. V lost 1 base to trimming and J lost 0 bases, with 11 bases between them. Per the germline V gene, CDR1 is SGHVS and CDR2 is FNYEAQ. The CDR3: CASSLELGSSTDTQYF. For the CDR3, the DNA is TGTGCCAGCAGCTTAGAGCTCGGGTCTAGCACAGATACGCAGTATTTT.

In this sample, this clonotype turned up many times. This chain joins TRBV20-1 and TRBJ1-4, with 9 bases aligning to TRBD1. Looked up from germline, CDR1 is DFQATT and CDR2 is SNEGSKA (reference sequence). V shed 3 bases and J 7 bases; nucleotides not matched to a gene: 3. The CDR3 extends over 13 amino acids. The chain's CDR3 is CSASTGGFEKLFF. The DNA for the CDR3 is TGCAGTGCTAGTACAGGGGGCTTTGAAAAACTGTTTTTT.

This clonotype has at least ten counts. This chain connects TRBV29-1 to TRBJ2-6; a possible D gene is TRBD1 (5 bases). The CDR3 is 16 amino acids. The germline V gene has CDR1 SQVTM and CDR2 ANQGSEA. Trimming left V 0 bases short and J 4 bases short, with 13 bases between. The CDR3 nucleotides read TGCAGCGTTGAAGATCTTCGTGGGGCCGGGGCCAACGTCCTGACTTTC. Its protein product is CSVEDLRGAGANVLTF.